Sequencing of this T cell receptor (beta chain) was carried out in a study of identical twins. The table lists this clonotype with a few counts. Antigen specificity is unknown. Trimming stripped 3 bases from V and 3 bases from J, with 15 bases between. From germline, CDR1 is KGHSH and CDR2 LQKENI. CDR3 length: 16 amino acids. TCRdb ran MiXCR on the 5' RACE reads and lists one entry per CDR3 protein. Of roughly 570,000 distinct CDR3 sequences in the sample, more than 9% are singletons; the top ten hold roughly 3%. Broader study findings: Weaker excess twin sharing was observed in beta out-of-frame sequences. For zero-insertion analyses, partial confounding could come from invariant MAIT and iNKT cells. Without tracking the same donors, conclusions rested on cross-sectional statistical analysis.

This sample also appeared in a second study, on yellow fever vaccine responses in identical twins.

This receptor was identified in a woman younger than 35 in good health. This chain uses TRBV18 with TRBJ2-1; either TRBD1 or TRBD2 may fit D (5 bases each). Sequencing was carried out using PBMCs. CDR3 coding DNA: TGTGCCAGCTCACCGTTTGGGGGAGTTGGCTACAATGAGCAGTTCTTC. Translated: CASSPFGGVGYNEQFF.